One sample yielded the 30 T cell receptor beta chains listed below, sequenced in a study of monozygotic twins with inflammatory bowel disease. TCRdb re-called the 5' RACE reads and shows each CDR3 protein once, DNA omitted. The sample data list approximately 390,000 distinct CDR3 sequences. The sample consisted of blood. These receptors were taken from a human donor with ulcerative colitis or Crohn's disease, or a healthy co-twin of an affected twin (not recorded which).

V is TRBV4-2 and J is TRBJ2-5; TCRdb selects TRBD1, and the lack of DNA leaves this call unchecked. The CDR3 has 14 residues. The germline V gene has CDR1 LGHNA and CDR2 YNFKEQ. Here the CDR3 reads CASSQVGGQETQYF.

V and J are TRBV9 and TRBJ2-1; the D call of TRBD2 rests on TCRdb alone, since no DNA is present to check it. CDR1 SGDLS and CDR2 YYNGEE come from the germline V gene. There are 15 residues in the CDR3. The CDR3 spells CASSDSGRVNNEQFF. The complete variable domain, with remaining parts taken from reference TRBV9 and TRBJ2-1, reads DSGVTQTPKHLITATGQRVTLRCSPRSGDLSVYWYQQSLDQGLQFLIQYYNGEERAKGNILERFSAQQFPDLHSELNLSSLELGDSALYFCASSDSGRVNNEQFFGPGTRLTVL.

The CDR3 region is CSAISPLAGGGGDTQYF. This chain links TRBV20-1 with TRBJ2-3; with no DNA, the TCRdb D assignment of TRBD2 cannot be verified. Germline V gene data show CDR1 as DFQATT and CDR2 as SNEGSKA (reference sequence). The CDR3 loop spans 17 amino acids.

This rearrangement joins TRBV19 to TRBJ1-2; TCRdb designates TRBD1, a call that cannot be tested without DNA. CDR1 and CDR2 (germline): LNHDA, SQIVND (reference sequence). CDR3 length: 14 amino acids. The CDR3 here is CASRISGSNYGYTF.

This chain links TRBV5-1 with TRBJ2-5; there is no DNA to check the TCRdb D call of TRBD1. Per the germline V gene, CDR1 is SGHRS and CDR2 is YFSETQ. The CDR3 spans 13 residues. The CDR3 protein is CASSSTGGKTQYF.

The V and J genes are TRBV7-2 and TRBJ2-7; the D call of TRBD2 rests on TCRdb alone, since no DNA is present to check it. CDR1 and CDR2 from the germline V gene are SGHTA and FQGNSA. The CDR3 has 14 residues. The CDR3 sequence: CASSSTRTSGEQYF.

The chain employs TRBV5-1 and TRBJ2-7; no DNA is available, so the TRBD1 call from TCRdb remains unchecked. The length of the CDR3 is 16 residues. Germline CDR1 reads SGHRS; CDR2 reads YFSETQ. This CDR3 is CASSPRRGDWGYEQYF.

The genes are TRBV4-3 and TRBJ1-2; TCRdb calls TRBD1, which cannot be checked without DNA. Germline CDR1 is LGHNA and CDR2 is YSLEER. CDR3 length: 15 residues. This chain's CDR3 is CASSQGQATPYGYTF.

V is TRBV29-1 and J is TRBJ2-1. Germline CDR1 SQVTM, CDR2 ANQGSEA. This CDR3 spans 12 amino acids. CDR3 residues: CSVDYLSTEQFF.

The V gene is TRBV2, the J gene TRBJ1-2; TCRdb calls TRBD1, which cannot be checked without DNA. The germline gives CDR1 SNHLY, CDR2 FYNNEI. This CDR3 contains 14 residues. The CDR3 region is CASSELAGTFGYTF. Full variable domain (remainder filled in from reference TRBV2 and TRBJ1-2): EPEVTQTPSHQVTQMGQEVILRCVPISNHLYFYWYRQILGQKVEFLVSFYNNEISEKSEIFDDQFSVERPDGSNFTLKIRSTKLEDSAMYFCASSELAGTFGYTFGSGTRLTVV.

The chain recombines TRBV10-3 with TRBJ2-6; the D call from TCRdb, TRBD2, cannot be confirmed without DNA. The germline V gene encodes CDR1 ENHRY and CDR2 SYGVKD. This CDR3 has 18 residues. CDR3 loop: CAISGRLAGFSGANVLTF.

The chain is built from TRBV7-9 and TRBJ1-1; TCRdb gives TRBD1 as the D gene, but with no DNA this cannot be confirmed. This CDR3 is 16 amino acids long. CDR1 and CDR2 from the germline V gene are SEHNR and FQNEAQ (reference sequence). The CDR3 reads CASSLATTGELSEAFF.

The genes are TRBV7-3 and TRBJ2-1; the D gene TCRdb calls, TRBD2, cannot be checked with no DNA. Germline CDR1 SGHTA, CDR2 FQGTGA. CDR3 length: 14 residues. The CDR3 sequence is CASSPASGMTEQFF.

The chain couples TRBV25-1 to TRBJ1-1. This CDR3 has 14 residues. CDR1 is MGHDK and CDR2 is SYGVNS in the germline V gene. The CDR3 loop is CASSERTLNTEAFF.

The rearrangement uses TRBV12-5 and TRBJ2-2; checking the TCRdb D call of TRBD1 is not possible without DNA. The CDR3 is made up of 15 amino acids. Germline loops: CDR1 LGHNT, CDR2 FRNRAP. The CDR3 region is CASALGDLNTGELFF.

The CDR3 sequence: CSVGSYTDTQYF. The gene calls are TRBV29-1 and TRBJ2-3. Germline V gene lookup returns CDR1 SQVTM and CDR2 ANQGSEA. This CDR3 contains 12 residues.

The J gene is TRBJ1-1, the V gene TRBV7-6. Germline assignment: CDR1 SGHVS and CDR2 FNYEAQ. This CDR3 is built from 16 residues. Here the CDR3 reads CASSLKELGSNTEAFF. The whole variable domain, remainder taken from reference TRBV7-6 and TRBJ1-1, is GAGVSQSPRYKVTKRGQDVALRCDPISGHVSLYWYRQALGQGPEFLTYFNYEAQQDKSGLPNDRFSAERPEGSISTLTIQRTEQRDSAMYRCASSLKELGSNTEAFFGQGTRLTVV.

This rearrangement joins TRBV15 to TRBJ2-1; the D gene TCRdb calls, TRBD1, cannot be checked with no DNA. The CDR3 runs to 12 residues. Germline loops: CDR1 LNHNV, CDR2 YYDKDF (reference sequence). The CDR3 spells CATSGTVNEQFF. The full variable domain, with the rest looked up from reference TRBV15 and TRBJ2-1, is DAMVIQNPRYQVTQFGKPVTLSCSQTLNHNVMYWYQQKSSQAPKLLFHYYDKDFNNEADTPDNFQSRRPNTSFCFLDIRSPGLGDTAMYLCATSGTVNEQFFGPGTRLTVL.

This chain uses TRBV2 with TRBJ2-2; the TCRdb D gene call, TRBD1, has no DNA to confirm it. Germline CDR1 is SNHLY and CDR2 is FYNNEI. The CDR3 contains 15 residues. CDR3 region: CASKGLGASTGELFF.

J is TRBJ2-5 and V is TRBV5-6; TCRdb outputs TRBD2, but without DNA this stays unchecked. Germline V CDR1 and CDR2: SGHDT, YYEEEE. The CDR3 loop spans 17 amino acids. CDR3 sequence reads: CASSFGGTRKLSVGQYF. Together with reference TRBV5-6 and TRBJ2-5, the CDR3 gives the full variable domain: DAGVTQSPTHLIKTRGQQVTLRCSPKSGHDTVSWYQQALGQGPQFIFQYYEEEERQRGNFPDRFSGHQFPNYSSELNVNALLLGDSALYLCASSFGGTRKLSVGQYFGPGTRLLVL.

This rearrangement joins TRBV5-1 to TRBJ1-6; TCRdb picks TRBD1, but there is no DNA to check that call. The germline CDR1 and CDR2 sequences are SGHRS and YFSETQ. There are 14 residues in the CDR3. CDR3 loop: CASSPGVLNSPLHF.

The gene calls are TRBV29-1 and TRBJ2-1; with no DNA, the TCRdb D assignment of TRBD1 cannot be verified. Germline V gives CDR1 SQVTM, CDR2 ANQGSEA. The CDR3 consists of 15 residues. The CDR3: CSVPTQGSSYNEQFF.

This rearrangement joins TRBV10-3 to TRBJ1-6; TCRdb reports TRBD1, a call that lacks DNA to check it against. The CDR3 extends over 17 amino acids. Germline-derived CDR1 and CDR2 are ENHRY and SYGVKD. CDR3 region: CAIIPEQESSYNSPLHF.

The chain carries TRBV12-3 or TRBV12-4 and TRBJ2-5; the D call from TCRdb, TRBD1, cannot be confirmed without DNA. This CDR3 contains 11 residues. The CDR3 region is CASRRGQTQYF.

The CDR3 here is CASSLSGEKTQYF. The chain recombines TRBV11-2 with TRBJ2-5. The CDR3 has 13 amino acids. The germline V gene encodes CDR1 SGHAT and CDR2 FQNNGV.

The chain has TRBV6-5 and TRBJ2-1; the D call of TRBD1 rests on TCRdb alone, since no DNA is present to check it. This CDR3 comprises 17 residues. Per germline, CDR1 MNHEY and CDR2 SVGAGI. CDR3 protein: CASSLGSTLHGKVEQFF.

This chain links TRBV2 with TRBJ1-2; TCRdb calls TRBD1, which cannot be checked without DNA. The CDR3 runs to 13 residues. The V gene's germline CDR1 is SNHLY and CDR2 FYNNEI. CDR3 amino acids: CASKLGQGVGYTF. The variable domain in full, with the rest retrieved from reference TRBV2 and TRBJ1-2, is EPEVTQTPSHQVTQMGQEVILRCVPISNHLYFYWYRQILGQKVEFLVSFYNNEISEKSEIFDDQFSVERPDGSNFTLKIRSTKLEDSAMYFCASKLGQGVGYTFGSGTRLTVV.

The V gene is TRBV12-3 or TRBV12-4, the J gene TRBJ1-2. This CDR3 is 13 amino acids long. The CDR3 region is CASSPPLPRGYTF.

V is TRBV29-1 and J is TRBJ2-7; as DNA is missing, the TRBD1 call by TCRdb cannot be tested. CDR3 length: 13 amino acids. Per germline, CDR1 SQVTM and CDR2 ANQGSEA. This CDR3 reads CSVAPGPGYEQYF.

The J gene is TRBJ1-1, the V gene TRBV7-2; without DNA, the TCRdb call of TRBD1 cannot be checked. Germline CDR1 reads SGHTA; CDR2 reads FQGNSA. CDR3 length: 13 amino acids. The CDR3 spells CASSYGQNTEAFF.